One and the same sample provided the 3 T cell receptor beta chains below, sequenced in a study of blood T cell repertoires in COVID-19. Sequenced by immunoSEQ multiplex PCR; TCRdb stores in-frame clones only, minus some. This table has about 200,000 clones, around 87% appearing once. Input material: PBMCs or T cells enriched from blood (not recorded which). All receptors derive from a woman aged 25 to 39 who had recovered from COVID-19.

This chain connects TRBV5-4 to TRBJ2-1; the match to TRBD2 covers 9 bases. Germline values: CDR1 SGHNT, CDR2 YYREEE (reference sequence). The V and J ends lost 2 bases and 4 bases, in that order; junction bases with no gene match: 10. There are 17 residues in the CDR3. Written as DNA, the CDR3 is TGTGCCAGCAGCTTTGCGCCGGGACTAGCTTCGTACAATGAGCAGTTCTTC. It encodes CASSFAPGLASYNEQFF.

This clone appeared a few times. The V gene is TRBV2, the J gene TRBJ1-1; D is undetermined. Trimming stripped 10 bases from V and 1 base from J, with 13 bases between. In germline, CDR1 is SNHLY, CDR2 FYNNEI. The CDR3 is 13 residues long. Here the CDR3 DNA reads TGTGCCACTCGCTTTTACTCGAACACTGAAGCTTTCTTT. Residues: CATRFYSNTEAFF.

This clone was found once. The gene calls are TRBV5-4 and TRBJ1-2; 7 bases line up with TRBD1. V lost 5 bases and J lost 5; bases outside the gene matches: 12. Germline V gives CDR1 SGHNT, CDR2 YYREEE (reference sequence). The CDR3 extends over 15 amino acids. In DNA form, the CDR3 reads TGTGCCAGCAGTGGGCCGTGGACAGGTGGATATGGCTACACCTTC. It encodes CASSGPWTGGYGYTF.